The clone carrying this T cell receptor beta chain was seen once. The antigen remains unidentified. CDR3 size: 12 residues. Germline lookup yields CDR1 SGHDT and CDR2 YYEEEE. V was cut by 0 bases and J by 5 bases, with 6 bases left in between. This sample was included in a study of cytomegalovirus exposure and HLA in healthy donors. The PCR ran on 60 Vbeta and 13 Jbeta primers. Some clones are missing from TCRdb's copy, which holds only in-frame ones; the method was immunoSEQ multiplex PCR. The sample gives about 200,000 clones, 60% to 85% of which show up once; more than 1.5% is in the top ten. Study results and limitations: In vitro assays verified that a few CMV-associated chains recognized CMV antigens specifically.

What was sequenced was PBMCs. This rearrangement joins TRBV5-6 to TRBJ2-7, with D unclear. This TCR was sampled from a girl under 18 in good health and CMV-seropositive. The CDR3, as DNA: TGTGCCAGCAGCTTGGGCGTCAACGAGCAGTACTTC. Its protein is CASSLGVNEQYF.